The 24 T cell receptor beta chains below were found in one sample sequenced in a study of human T cells and chemical hapten exposure. From the RACE reads, TCRdb called clonotypes with MiXCR, one entry per CDR3 protein. The sample shows 180,000 or so distinct CDR3 sequences, about 14% of them seen only once. Time point given: patch test 1, 2 weeks after DPC sensitization. The treatment: therapeutic diphenylcyclopropenone sensitization with weekly scalp DPC. This specimen was whole blood, taken in connection with sensitization to the hapten diphenylcyclopropenone (DPC). The receptors were gathered from a woman aged 30 to 39 with alopecia areata. Some clones in this sample may be carry-over from other donors' samples.

The chain uses TRBV7-9 and TRBJ1-1; perhaps TRBD1 as D (5 bases). Trimming left V 1 base short and J 3 bases short, with 18 bases between. The germline V gene has CDR1 SEHNR and CDR2 FQNEAQ (reference sequence). The CDR3 sequence is 17 residues long. In nucleotides, the CDR3 is TGTGCCAGCAGCTTAGGTGATGTCGGGACTGGTGACACTGAAGCTTTCTTT. Translating gives CASSLGDVGTGDTEAFF.

This clonotype was recorded at least ten times. This chain joins TRBV29-1 and TRBJ2-2; no reliable D call. The germline V gene has CDR1 SQVTM and CDR2 ANQGSEA. There are 14 residues in the CDR3. Trimming shortened V by 7 bases and J by 5 bases, and 17 bases separated the two germline ends. The CDR3 sequence: CSGDFKGTTGELFF. In DNA form, the CDR3 reads TGCAGCGGAGACTTCAAAGGAACAACCGGGGAGCTGTTTTTT.

The sample holds many counts of this clonotype. V usage is TRBV5-1 and J usage is TRBJ1-2, with D maybe TRBD1 (5 bases). V shed 0 bases and J shed 6 bases, with 9 bases lying between them. CDR1 is SGHRS, CDR2 YFSETQ, per germline. The CDR3 contains 13 residues. CDR3 DNA sequence: TGCGCCAGCAGCTTGGAGGGGCTGGATGGCTACACCTTC. It translates to CASSLEGLDGYTF.

The rearrangement joins TRBV5-4 to TRBJ2-3, with no clear D. CDR1 is SGHNT and CDR2 is YYREEE in the germline V gene (reference sequence). Trimming took 0 bases from V and 6 from J, leaving 17 bases between them. The CDR3 is 16 residues long. The CDR3 DNA sequence: TGTGCCAGCAGCTTGGGTACGCGGACCTTGATCGATACGCAGTATTTT. Protein: CASSLGTRTLIDTQYF. Full variable domain (missing parts from reference TRBV5-4 and TRBJ2-3): ETGVTQSPTHLIKTRGQQVTLRCSSQSGHNTVSWYQQALGQGPQFIFQYYREEENGRGNFPPRFSGLQFPNYSSELNVNALELDDSALYLCASSLGTRTLIDTQYFGPGTRLTVL.

V usage is TRBV7-2 and J usage is TRBJ1-6; 7 bases fit TRBD1. The CDR3 loop spans 13 amino acids. V dropped 3 bases and J dropped 10; count of bases not matched to a gene: 3. The germline V gene encodes CDR1 SGHTA and CDR2 FQGNSA. CDR3 bases: TGTGCCAGCAGCTTCGACAGGGACTCACCCCTCCACTTT. It is translated as CASSFDRDSPLHF.

The sample holds a few counts of this clonotype. This chain links TRBV3-1 with TRBJ2-2, with D possibly called TRBD1 or TRBD2 (5 bases each). V lost 1 base to trimming and J lost 6 bases, with 6 bases between them. Germline assignment: CDR1 LGHDT and CDR2 YNNKEL (reference sequence). The CDR3 has 13 amino acids. CDR3 residues: CASSQGGAGELFF. CDR3 bases: TGTGCCAGCAGCCAAGGAGGGGCCGGGGAGCTGTTTTTT.

V gene TRBV29-1 combines with J gene TRBJ2-5, with 8 bases fitting TRBD1. Germline V gene lookup returns CDR1 SQVTM and CDR2 ANQGSEA. The CDR3 has 13 amino acids. The trim removed 7 bases at V and 5 bases at J, leaving 9 bases unmatched. Written as DNA, the CDR3 is TGCAGCGGCGAGACAGGGGTCGGGGAGACCCAGTACTTC. This gives the protein CSGETGVGETQYF.

The rearrangement uses TRBV20-1 and TRBJ2-1; D is perhaps TRBD1 or TRBD2 (5 bases each). Trimming shortened V by 3 bases and J by 9 bases, and 15 bases separated the two germline ends. Germline loops: CDR1 DFQATT, CDR2 SNEGSKA (reference sequence). The CDR3 contains 13 residues. The DNA of the CDR3 is TGCAGTGCTAGGGGGAACGGGGACGGTGAGCAGTTCTTC. Protein: CSARGNGDGEQFF.

The rearrangement links TRBV5-1 to TRBJ2-7, with 8 bases identical to TRBD1. Germline V gene lookup returns CDR1 SGHRS and CDR2 YFSETQ. V shed 2 bases and J 3 bases; nucleotides not matched to a gene: 10. The CDR3 covers 16 residues. The CDR3 reads CASSFRTGMGSYEQYF. CDR3 in DNA: TGCGCCAGCAGCTTCCGGACAGGGATGGGCAGCTACGAGCAGTACTTC. The full variable domain, rest sourced from reference TRBV5-1 and TRBJ2-7, is KAGVTQTPRYLIKTRGQQVTLSCSPISGHRSVSWYQQTPGQGLQFLFEYFSETQRNKGNFPGRFSGRQFSNSRSEMNVSTLELGDSALYLCASSFRTGMGSYEQYFGPGTRLTVT.

This clonotype was recorded a few times. In nucleotides, the CDR3 is TGTGCCAGCAGTTTTTGGGGAGGAGCAACTAATGAAAAACTGTTTTTT. It yields the protein CASSFWGGATNEKLFF. The chain is built from TRBV28 and TRBJ1-4; no clear D gene. The CDR3 has 16 residues. Deletions cut 3 bases from V and 0 bases from J, with 11 bases between. From germline, CDR1 is MDHEN and CDR2 SYDVKM.

There are many counts of this clonotype. The chain recombines TRBV18 with TRBJ1-1, with D perhaps matching TRBD1 (6 bases). The V and J ends lost 3 bases and 0 bases respectively, with 11 bases between them. The CDR3 runs 15 residues. CDR1 KGHSH and CDR2 LQKENI come from the germline V gene. The CDR3 DNA is TGTGCCAGCTCACCTAGACAGGACATGAACACTGAAGCTTTCTTT. As protein: CASSPRQDMNTEAFF.

This clonotype was detected only a few times. This chain connects TRBV18 to TRBJ1-1; D call uncertain. V was shortened by 3 bases and J by 0 bases, with 20 bases between the two germline ends. The CDR3 length is 18 residues. CDR1 is KGHSH, CDR2 LQKENI, per germline. CDR3 residues: CASSPGIFQMPMNTEAFF. The CDR3, as DNA: TGTGCCAGCTCACCCGGGATTTTCCAAATGCCAATGAACACTGAAGCTTTCTTT.

The chain joins TRBV20-1 to TRBJ1-5; 7 bases line up with TRBD1. Trimming at V came to 3 bases and at J to 0 bases, leaving 11 bases not matched to a gene. This CDR3 has 17 residues. The germline CDR1 and CDR2 sequences are DFQATT and SNEGSKA (reference sequence). The CDR3 spells CSARKSSGQYSNQPQHF. The CDR3 bases are TGCAGTGCTAGGAAATCCTCGGGACAGTATAGCAATCAGCCCCAGCATTTT.

This clonotype was seen repeatedly, ten times or more. The chain combines TRBV4-3 with TRBJ2-3; D remains ambiguous. The CDR3 covers 14 residues. Germline CDR1 LGHNA, CDR2 YSLEER. V was clipped by 1 base and J by 10 bases, with 15 bases between them. CDR3: CASSQGSVAPAQYF. The CDR3 DNA is TGCGCCAGCAGCCAAGGATCGGTGGCACCAGCGCAGTATTTT.

V and J are TRBV10-3 and TRBJ2-2; 7 bases map to TRBD1. Germline CDR1 ENHRY, CDR2 SYGVKD. This CDR3 has 14 amino acids. The V gene end was trimmed by 10 bases and the J gene end by 4 bases; junction bases not matched to a gene: 9. The CDR3 sequence is CATSGTERTGELFF. Here the CDR3 DNA reads TGTGCCACCTCCGGGACAGAGCGCACCGGGGAGCTGTTTTTT.

CDR3 sequence: CSAPSPGLTNIQYF. In DNA, the CDR3 is TGCAGTGCTCCCAGCCCGGGACTCACGAACATTCAGTACTTC. This chain joins TRBV20-1 and TRBJ2-4; D possibly corresponds to TRBD2 (6 bases). Trimming removed 5 bases at V and 7 bases at J, with 18 bases between. CDR1 is DFQATT and CDR2 is SNEGSKA in the germline V gene (reference sequence). The CDR3 length is 14 residues.

This clonotype was recorded a few times. V and J are TRBV4-3 and TRBJ2-3; the D is unclear. The CDR3 consists of 13 residues. The V and J ends lost 0 bases and 4 bases respectively, with 5 bases between them. CDR1 is LGHNA and CDR2 is YSLEER in the germline V gene. The CDR3 coding sequence is TGCGCCAGCAGCCAAGATACGCCAGATACGCAGTATTTT. Its translation is CASSQDTPDTQYF.

V is TRBV25-1 and J is TRBJ1-5; D may be TRBD1 (6 bases). Trimming took off 1 base at V and 3 bases at J, with 10 bases between the two ends. The CDR3 length is 15 residues. The germline gives CDR1 MGHDK, CDR2 SYGVNS. CDR3 protein: CASSESGTLNQPQHF. CDR3 DNA: TGTGCCAGCAGTGAATCCGGGACACTCAATCAGCCCCAGCATTTT. The full variable domain, its missing parts supplied by reference TRBV25-1 and TRBJ1-5, is EADIYQTPRYLVIGTGKKITLECSQTMGHDKMYWYQQDPGMELHLIHYSYGVNSTEKGDLSSESTVSRIRTEHFPLTLESARPSHTSQYLCASSESGTLNQPQHFGDGTRLSIL.

This clonotype was picked up a small number of times. The gene calls are TRBV7-2 and TRBJ2-7; 11 positions match TRBD2. This CDR3 contains 15 residues. The V and J ends lost 2 bases and 4 bases, in that order; junction bases with no gene match: 4. Germline CDR1 is SGHTA and CDR2 is FQGNSA. Here the CDR3 DNA reads TGTGCCAGCAGCTTAACTAGCGGGAGTAGGTACGAGCAGTACTTC. Amino acids: CASSLTSGSRYEQYF.

This clonotype was counted a few times. The chain has TRBV11-1 and TRBJ1-1; D call uncertain. The V end lost 3 bases, the J end lost 5 bases, and 13 bases lay between the germline ends. There are 14 residues in the CDR3. Germline CDR1 and CDR2: SGHAT and FQDESV (reference sequence). The CDR3 coding sequence is TGTGCCAGCAGCTTCGTGGAGGATGCAACTGAAGCTTTCTTT. Its translation: CASSFVEDATEAFF.

This clonotype was observed a handful of times. The chain joins TRBV5-1 to TRBJ2-3; D not certain. V was shortened by 0 bases and J by 1 base, with 12 bases between the two germline ends. In germline, CDR1 is SGHRS, CDR2 YFSETQ. The CDR3 loop spans 16 amino acids. CDR3 nucleotides: TGCGCCAGCAGCTTGGAAGTGGGGAAGGGCACAGATACGCAGTATTTT. This encodes CASSLEVGKGTDTQYF.

For this clonotype: An end of the junction does not agree with germline; a read error may underlie this. This sequence joins TRBV6-2 or TRBV6-3 and TRBJ2-1; 8 bases match TRBD2. Germline assignment: CDR1 MNHEY and CDR2 SVGEGT. The CDR3 has 17 residues. The CDR3 loop reads CASSYSPTGGSLNGQFF. CDR3 nucleotides: TGTGCCAGCAGTTACTCGCCAACGGGAGGGTCATTAAATGGGCAGTTCTTC.

This clonotype was seen more than once but under ten times. The rearrangement joins TRBV5-4 to TRBJ2-2; 10 bases map to TRBD1. The CDR3 loop spans 16 amino acids. V lost 1 base to trimming and J lost 4 bases; unmatched junction nucleotides: 4. Germline V gene sequence: CDR1 SGHNT, CDR2 YYREEE (reference sequence). CDR3 bases: TGTGCCAGCAGCTTGTTCGGGACAGGGGCCACCGGGGAGCTGTTTTTT. The encoded protein is CASSLFGTGATGELFF.

This chain uses TRBV29-1 with TRBJ2-7; 13 bases are a match to TRBD2. V gave up 4 bases and J gave up 4 bases; unmatched junction bases: 7. CDR1 and CDR2 (germline): SQVTM, ANQGSEA. The CDR3 totals 15 residues. The CDR3 DNA sequence: TGCAGCGTTGCCTGGACTAGCGGGAGAGAGTACGAGCAGTACTTC. This gives the protein CSVAWTSGREYEQYF.